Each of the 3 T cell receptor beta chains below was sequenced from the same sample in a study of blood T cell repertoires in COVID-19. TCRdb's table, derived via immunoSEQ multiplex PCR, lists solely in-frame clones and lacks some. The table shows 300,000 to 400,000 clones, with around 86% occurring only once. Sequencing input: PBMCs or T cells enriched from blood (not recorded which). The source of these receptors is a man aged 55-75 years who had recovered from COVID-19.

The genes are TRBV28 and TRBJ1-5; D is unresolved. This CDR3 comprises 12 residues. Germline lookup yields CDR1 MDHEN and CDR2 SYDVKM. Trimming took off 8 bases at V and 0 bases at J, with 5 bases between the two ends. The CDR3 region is CASHYSNQPQHF. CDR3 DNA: TGTGCCAGCCACTATAGCAATCAGCCCCAGCATTTT. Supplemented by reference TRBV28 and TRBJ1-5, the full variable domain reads DVKVTQSSRYLVKRTGEKVFLECVQDMDHENMFWYRQDPGLGLRLIYFSYDVKMKEKGDIPEGYSVSREKKERFSLILESASTNQTSMYLCASHYSNQPQHFGDGTRLSIL.

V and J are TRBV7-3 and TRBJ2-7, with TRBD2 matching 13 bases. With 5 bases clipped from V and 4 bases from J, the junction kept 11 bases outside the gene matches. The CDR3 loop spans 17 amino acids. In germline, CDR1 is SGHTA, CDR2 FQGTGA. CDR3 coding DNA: TGTGCCAGCAGCACACAGCCCGGACTAGCGGGAGAATACGAGCAGTACTTC. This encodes CASSTQPGLAGEYEQYF.

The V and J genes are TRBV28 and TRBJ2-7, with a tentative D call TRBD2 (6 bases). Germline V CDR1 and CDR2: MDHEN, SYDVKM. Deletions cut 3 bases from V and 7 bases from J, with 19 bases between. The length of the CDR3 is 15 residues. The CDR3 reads CASSFFSHLEGEQYF. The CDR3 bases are TGTGCCAGCAGTTTCTTCTCCCACCTGGAGGGTGAGCAGTACTTC.